This T cell receptor (beta chain) stems from a study of blood T cell repertoires in COVID-19. Study in general: Material from acute and convalescent COVID-19 was sourced from the United States, Italy and Spain. Nucleic acid was either cDNA or gDNA, and it came from T cells, B-cell-depleted T cells, or PBMCs.

Germline CDR1 GTSNPN, CDR2 SVGIG (reference sequence). V was clipped by 4 bases and J by 7 bases, with 8 bases between them. CDR3 length: 11 amino acids. Original analysis: From reference gene primer amplification, estimates of nucleated cell counts were derived. Sequenced by immunoSEQ multiplex PCR; TCRdb stores in-frame clones only, minus some. V and J calls and clone size are those listed in that table; D and trimming were worked out from the DNA. The table has about 670,000 clones, about nine tenths seen once. The source material was peripheral blood. The chain carries TRBV30 and TRBJ1-3, with no clear D. The source is a woman aged 18 to 35 with acute or convalescent COVID-19. The CDR3 sequence is CAWKLGNTIYF. CDR3 nucleotides: TGTGCCTGGAAACTCGGGAACACCATATATTTT.